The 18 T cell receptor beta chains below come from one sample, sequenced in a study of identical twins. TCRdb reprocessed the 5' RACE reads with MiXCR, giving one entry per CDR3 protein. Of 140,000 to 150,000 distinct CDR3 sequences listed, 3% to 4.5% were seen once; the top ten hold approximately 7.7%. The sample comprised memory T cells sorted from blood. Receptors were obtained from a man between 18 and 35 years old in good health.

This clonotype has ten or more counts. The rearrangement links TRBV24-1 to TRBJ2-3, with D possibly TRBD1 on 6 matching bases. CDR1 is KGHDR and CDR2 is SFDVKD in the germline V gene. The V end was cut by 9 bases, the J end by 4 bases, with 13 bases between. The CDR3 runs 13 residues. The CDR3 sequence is CATGQIFPDTQYF. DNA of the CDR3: TGTGCCACCGGACAGATCTTCCCAGATACGCAGTATTTT.

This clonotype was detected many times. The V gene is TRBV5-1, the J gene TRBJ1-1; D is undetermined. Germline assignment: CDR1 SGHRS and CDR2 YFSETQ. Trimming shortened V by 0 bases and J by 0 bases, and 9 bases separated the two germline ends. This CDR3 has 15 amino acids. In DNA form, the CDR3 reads TGCGCCAGCAGCTTGGGGAGGTACATGAACACTGAAGCTTTCTTT. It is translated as CASSLGRYMNTEAFF.

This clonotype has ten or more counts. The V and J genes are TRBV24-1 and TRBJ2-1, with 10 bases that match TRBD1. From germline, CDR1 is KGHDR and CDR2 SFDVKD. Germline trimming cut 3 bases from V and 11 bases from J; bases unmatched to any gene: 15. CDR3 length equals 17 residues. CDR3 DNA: TGTGCCACCAGTGATCAAACGGGACAGGGGTTGGGGGGCAAGCAGTTCTTC. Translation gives CATSDQTGQGLGGKQFF.

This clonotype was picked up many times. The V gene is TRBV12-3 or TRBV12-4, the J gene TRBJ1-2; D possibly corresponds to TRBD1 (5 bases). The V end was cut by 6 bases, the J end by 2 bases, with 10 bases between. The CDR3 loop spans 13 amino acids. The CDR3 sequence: CASSLGRNYGYTF. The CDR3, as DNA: TGTGCCAGCAGCCTGGGACGGAACTATGGCTACACCTTC.

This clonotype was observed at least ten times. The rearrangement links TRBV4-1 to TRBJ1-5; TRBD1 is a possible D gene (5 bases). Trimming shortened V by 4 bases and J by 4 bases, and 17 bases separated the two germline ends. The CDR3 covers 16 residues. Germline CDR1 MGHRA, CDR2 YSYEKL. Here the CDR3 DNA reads TGCGCCAGCAGCCCAGGCAGGGCAAGGCCAAATCAGCCCCAGCATTTT. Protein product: CASSPGRARPNQPQHF.

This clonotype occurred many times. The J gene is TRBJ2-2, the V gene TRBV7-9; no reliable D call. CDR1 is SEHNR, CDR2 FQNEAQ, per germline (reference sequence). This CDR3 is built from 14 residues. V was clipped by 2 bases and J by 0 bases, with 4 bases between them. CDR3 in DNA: TGTGCCAGCAGCTTATTAGCGAACACCGGGGAGCTGTTTTTT. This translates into CASSLLANTGELFF.

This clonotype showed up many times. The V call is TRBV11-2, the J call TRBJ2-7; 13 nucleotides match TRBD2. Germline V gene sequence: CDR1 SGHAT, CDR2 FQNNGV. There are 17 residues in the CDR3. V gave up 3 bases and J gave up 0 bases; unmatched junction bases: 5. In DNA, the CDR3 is TGTGCCAGCAGCTTTGGGACTAGCGGGGTAAGCTCCTACGAGCAGTACGTC. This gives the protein CASSFGTSGVSSYEQYV.

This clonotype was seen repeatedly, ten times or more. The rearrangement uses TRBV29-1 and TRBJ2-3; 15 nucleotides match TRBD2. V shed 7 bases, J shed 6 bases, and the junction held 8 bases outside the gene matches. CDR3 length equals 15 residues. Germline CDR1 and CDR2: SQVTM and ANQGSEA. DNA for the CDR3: TGCAGCGCAACAGGACTAGCGGGAGGGCTCGATACGCAGTATTTT. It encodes CSATGLAGGLDTQYF.

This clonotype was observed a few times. The CDR3 here is CASSPQWNTEAFF. The CDR3 region has the DNA TGTGCCAGCTCACCCCAGTGGAACACTGAAGCTTTCTTT. The chain recombines TRBV18 with TRBJ1-1; D ambiguous. Trimming took 3 bases from V and 1 from J, leaving 6 bases between them. CDR3 length equals 13 residues. Germline CDR1 is KGHSH and CDR2 is LQKENI.

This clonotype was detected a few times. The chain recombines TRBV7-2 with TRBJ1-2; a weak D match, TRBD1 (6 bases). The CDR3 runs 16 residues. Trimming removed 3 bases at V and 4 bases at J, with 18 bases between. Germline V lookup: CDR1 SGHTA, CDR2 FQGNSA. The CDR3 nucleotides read TGTGCCAGCAGCTTGTCGCCAGGGGCGGTAGGCTATGGCTACACCTTC. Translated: CASSLSPGAVGYGYTF.

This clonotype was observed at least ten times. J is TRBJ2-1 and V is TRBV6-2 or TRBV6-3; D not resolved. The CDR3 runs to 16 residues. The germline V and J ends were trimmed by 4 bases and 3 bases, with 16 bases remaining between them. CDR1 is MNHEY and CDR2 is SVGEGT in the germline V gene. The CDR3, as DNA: TGTGCCAGCAGTTTCAGTCAAGCCGACAACTACAATGAGCAGTTCTTC. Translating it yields CASSFSQADNYNEQFF.

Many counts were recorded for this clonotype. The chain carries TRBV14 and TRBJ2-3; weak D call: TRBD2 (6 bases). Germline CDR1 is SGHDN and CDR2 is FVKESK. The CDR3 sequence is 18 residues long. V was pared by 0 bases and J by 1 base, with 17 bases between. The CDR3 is CASSQDFGGVEGTDTQYF. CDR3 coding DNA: TGTGCCAGCAGCCAAGATTTTGGCGGGGTCGAGGGCACAGATACGCAGTATTTT.

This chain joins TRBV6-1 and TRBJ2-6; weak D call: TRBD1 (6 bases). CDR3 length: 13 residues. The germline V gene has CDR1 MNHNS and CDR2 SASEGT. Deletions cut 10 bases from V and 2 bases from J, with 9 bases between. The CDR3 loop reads CATRGTGANVLTF. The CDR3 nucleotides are TGTGCCACCAGGGGTACTGGGGCCAACGTCCTGACTTTC.

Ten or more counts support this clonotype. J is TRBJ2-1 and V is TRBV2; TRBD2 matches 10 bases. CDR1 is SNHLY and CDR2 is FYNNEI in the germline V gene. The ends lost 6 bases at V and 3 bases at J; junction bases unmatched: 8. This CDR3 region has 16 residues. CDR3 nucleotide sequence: TGTGCCAGCAGGGCGCGAGCGGGAGGGGACTACAATGAGCAGTTCTTC. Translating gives CASRARAGGDYNEQFF.

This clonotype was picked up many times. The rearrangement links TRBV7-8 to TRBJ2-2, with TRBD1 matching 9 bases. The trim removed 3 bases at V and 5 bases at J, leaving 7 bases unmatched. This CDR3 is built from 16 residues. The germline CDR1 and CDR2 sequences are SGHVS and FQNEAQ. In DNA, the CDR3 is TGTGCCAGCAGCTTGCGACAAGGACAGGGGACCGGGGAGCTGTTTTTT. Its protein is CASSLRQGQGTGELFF.

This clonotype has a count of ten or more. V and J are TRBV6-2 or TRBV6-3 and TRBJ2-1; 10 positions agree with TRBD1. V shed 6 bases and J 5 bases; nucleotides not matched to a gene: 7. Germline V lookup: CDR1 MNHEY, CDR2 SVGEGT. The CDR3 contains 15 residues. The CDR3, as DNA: TGTGCCAGCAGCTCAGGACAGGGGGGGAACAATGAGCAGTTCTTC. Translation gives CASSSGQGGNNEQFF.

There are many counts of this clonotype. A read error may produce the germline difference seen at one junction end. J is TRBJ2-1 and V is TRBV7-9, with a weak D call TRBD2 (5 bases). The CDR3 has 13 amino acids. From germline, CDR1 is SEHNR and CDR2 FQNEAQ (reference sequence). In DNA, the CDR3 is TGTGCTTCGAGGGTAGTGTCCTCCAATGAGCAGTTCTTC. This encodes CASRVVSSNEQFF.

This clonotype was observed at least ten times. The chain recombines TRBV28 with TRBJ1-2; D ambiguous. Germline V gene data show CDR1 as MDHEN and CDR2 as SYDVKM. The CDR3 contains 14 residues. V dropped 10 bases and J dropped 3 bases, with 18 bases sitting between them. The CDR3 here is CATRTGGAYYGYTF. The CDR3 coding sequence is TGTGCCACCCGAACCGGCGGTGCTTACTATGGCTACACCTTC.